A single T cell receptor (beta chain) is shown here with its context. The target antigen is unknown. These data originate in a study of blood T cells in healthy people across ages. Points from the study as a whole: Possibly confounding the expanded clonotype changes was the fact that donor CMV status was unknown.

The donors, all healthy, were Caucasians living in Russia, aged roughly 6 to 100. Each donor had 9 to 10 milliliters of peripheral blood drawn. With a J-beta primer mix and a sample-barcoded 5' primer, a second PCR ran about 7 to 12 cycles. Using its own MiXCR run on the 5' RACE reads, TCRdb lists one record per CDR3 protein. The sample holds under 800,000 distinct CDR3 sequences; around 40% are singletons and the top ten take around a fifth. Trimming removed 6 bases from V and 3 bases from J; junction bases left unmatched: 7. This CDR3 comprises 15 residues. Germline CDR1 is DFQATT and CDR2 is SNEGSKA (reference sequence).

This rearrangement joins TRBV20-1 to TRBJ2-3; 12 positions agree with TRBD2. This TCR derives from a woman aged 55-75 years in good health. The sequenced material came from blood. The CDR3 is CSAKIGTSGTDTQYF. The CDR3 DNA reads TGCAGTGCCAAGATCGGGACTAGCGGGACAGATACGCAGTATTTT.